The rows below give T cell receptor beta chains drawn from one sample of a study of technical replicates of blood from four donors. TCRdb's table, derived via immunoSEQ multiplex PCR, lists solely in-frame clones and lacks some. The sample records 35,000 to 50,000 clones, 90% to 97% being singletons. The material sequenced was T cells isolated from PBMCs. These receptor sequences come from a human donor in good health. The CDR3 runs from the conserved cysteine through the conserved F or W. A D gene is named only where the DNA matches it firmly. Clone size is not always given. Where it is, it says once, few, many or a class for expanded clones.

v_call: TRBV2
j_call: TRBJ1-2
clone_size: .
d_call: .
cdr3_nt: TGTGCCAGCAGTGAATCGCCCTCGACAGGTTGGGAAGGCTACACCTTC
cdr3_aa: CASSESPSTGWEGYTF

v_call: TRBV5-8
j_call: TRBJ2-7
clone_size: .
d_call: TRBD1
cdr3_nt: TGTGCCAGCAGCTCAGGGACAGGGCCGGGAGAGCAGTACTTC
cdr3_aa: CASSSGTGPGEQYF

v_call: TRBV28
j_call: TRBJ2-1
clone_size: once
d_call: .
cdr3_nt: TGTGCCAGCAGTTTTTTTTCTGGGAGAGAGTTCTTC
cdr3_aa: CASSFFSGREFF

v_call: TRBV6-1
j_call: TRBJ2-1
clone_size: .
d_call: .
cdr3_nt: TGTGCCAGCAGTGACCGAGATGAGCAGTTCTTC
cdr3_aa: CASSDRDEQFF

v_call: TRBV11-3
j_call: TRBJ1-5
clone_size: .
d_call: .
cdr3_nt: TGTGCCAGCAGCTTAGACAACAATCAGCCCCAGCATTTT
cdr3_aa: CASSLDNNQPQHF

v_call: TRBV6-6
j_call: TRBJ1-5
clone_size: few
d_call: .
cdr3_nt: TGTGCCAGCAGTTACGAGACTTATCAGCCCCAGCATTTT
cdr3_aa: CASSYETYQPQHF

v_call: TRBV28
j_call: TRBJ1-2
clone_size: .
d_call: .
cdr3_nt: TGTGCCAGCAGTTACCCAGAGGGTAACTATGGCTACACCTTC
cdr3_aa: CASSYPEGNYGYTF

v_call: TRBV4-2
j_call: TRBJ2-7
clone_size: few
d_call: TRBD2
cdr3_nt: TGTGCCAGCACCGCCAACGGGCCTAGCGGGTCCTACGAGCAGTACTTC
cdr3_aa: CASTANGPSGSYEQYF

v_call: TRBV6-5
j_call: TRBJ2-2
clone_size: .
d_call: .
cdr3_nt: TGTGCCAGCTACAGGGCTAACACCGGGGAGCTGTTTTTT
cdr3_aa: CASYRANTGELFF

v_call: TRBV30
j_call: TRBJ2-3
clone_size: .
d_call: TRBD2
cdr3_nt: TGTGCCTGGAGTAGAACTAGCGGCACAGATACGCAGTATTTT
cdr3_aa: CAWSRTSGTDTQYF

v_call: TRBV7-9
j_call: TRBJ1-2
clone_size: .
d_call: .
cdr3_nt: TGTGCCAGCAGCTTAGGAACTTCCTATGGCTACACCTTC
cdr3_aa: CASSLGTSYGYTF

v_call: TRBV5-6
j_call: TRBJ1-2
clone_size: once
d_call: .
cdr3_nt: TGTGCCAGCAGCTTATACAGGGTTGCGGACTATGGCTACACCTTC
cdr3_aa: CASSLYRVADYGYTF

v_call: TRBV2
j_call: TRBJ2-2
clone_size: .
d_call: .
cdr3_nt: TGTGCCAGCCAGGTCGGACTGGTCTTTTCCGGGGAGCTGTTTTTT
cdr3_aa: CASQVGLVFSGELFF

v_call: TRBV6-5
j_call: TRBJ2-1
clone_size: .
d_call: .
cdr3_nt: TGTGCCAGCAGTTCCGGACAGAAAGAGCAGTTCTTC
cdr3_aa: CASSSGQKEQFF

v_call: TRBV7-8
j_call: TRBJ1-2
clone_size: .
d_call: .
cdr3_nt: TGTGCCAGCAGCCCACACAGGGAAAACTATGGCTACACCTTC
cdr3_aa: CASSPHRENYGYTF

v_call: TRBV28
j_call: TRBJ1-5
clone_size: once
d_call: .
cdr3_nt: TGTGCCAGCAGACCAGGGGCTCAGCCCCAGCATTTT
cdr3_aa: CASRPGAQPQHF

v_call: TRBV11-2
j_call: TRBJ2-7
clone_size: .
d_call: .
cdr3_nt: TGTGCCAGCAGCTTAGTTTCAGCGGTTAGCTCCTACGAGCAGTACTTC
cdr3_aa: CASSLVSAVSSYEQYF

v_call: TRBV9
j_call: TRBJ2-1
clone_size: .
d_call: .
cdr3_nt: TGTGCCAGCAGCGCAACCGGTGAGCAGTTCTTC
cdr3_aa: CASSATGEQFF

v_call: TRBV5-1
j_call: TRBJ1-3
clone_size: .
d_call: TRBD1
cdr3_nt: TGCGCCAGCAGCGGGACAGGGACAGGAAACACCATATATTTT
cdr3_aa: CASSGTGTGNTIYF

v_call: TRBV5-1
j_call: TRBJ2-3
clone_size: .
d_call: TRBD1
cdr3_nt: TGCGCCAGCAGCTCCGGGACAGGGGTCACAGATACGCAGTATTTT
cdr3_aa: CASSSGTGVTDTQYF